This T cell receptor (beta chain) is from a study of cytomegalovirus exposure and HLA in healthy donors. Here immunoSEQ multiplex PCR was the method, and the copy in TCRdb shows in-frame clones only, minus some. The sample contains approximately 200,000 clones, around 90% of which appear only once. Germline values: CDR1 MGHRA, CDR2 YSYEKL. CDR3 size: 17 residues. The J segment lost 6 bases and the V segment lost 3 bases, leaving 11 bases of the junction unmatched. The TCR was taken from a woman between 18 and 29 years old in good health and CMV-seronegative. The source material was PBMCs. The chain combines TRBV4-1 with TRBJ2-1; 10 bases agree with TRBD2. The CDR3 region has the DNA TGCGCCAGCAGCCAGTCCCTAGCGGGAGTAAGCTTCAATGAGCAGTTCTTC. It is translated as CASSQSLAGVSFNEQFF.